This record concerns one T cell receptor (beta chain) sequence. The sample belongs to a study of T-cell memory formation after mild COVID-19. V was trimmed by 7 bases and J by 7 bases, leaving 20 bases between them. The CDR3 runs to 14 residues. Per germline, CDR1 SGHTA and CDR2 FQGNSA. TCRdb reanalysed the 5' RACE reads using MiXCR and keeps one entry per CDR3 protein. The data contain fewer than 110,000 distinct CDR3 sequences, over 13% of them singletons. The J gene is TRBJ2-7, the V gene TRBV7-2, with D possibly being TRBD1 or TRBD2 (6 bases each). This clonotype originated in a man between 18 and 35 years old who had mild COVID-19 (a few samples of this study predate the infection). Cell type and time point are not known. Sequenced: PBMCs or a T cell subset sorted from them (not recorded which). The CDR3 region is CASTGGDTLKEQYF. The CDR3 nucleotides read TGTGCCAGCACCGGAGGGGACACCCTGAAAGAGCAGTACTTC.